This T cell receptor beta chain was documented in a study of shared clonotypes between healthy human individuals. Sequencing used immunoSEQ multiplex PCR; TCRdb keeps in-frame clones, though not all of them. The data show 550,000 to 700,000 clones, around 73% seen once. The TCR sequence derives from a woman younger than 45 in good health. The sample consisted of memory CD4+ T cells sorted from blood. Subset in this sample: CD45RA-negative fraction.

This CDR3 is CASSLDRGWAKNIQYF. CDR3 DNA: TGTGCCAGCAGCTTGGATCGGGGATGGGCCAAAAACATTCAGTACTTC. This chain uses TRBV5-4 with TRBJ2-4, with D perhaps matching TRBD2 (5 bases). Germline V gene sequence: CDR1 SGHNT, CDR2 YYREEE (reference sequence). CDR3 length: 16 residues. The ends were cut back, 0 bases at V and 1 base at J, with 11 bases in the middle.